Presented here are 15 T cell receptor beta chains from one specimen sequenced in a study of cytotoxic CD8 clonotypes in ibrutinib-treated CLL. Data came from immunoSEQ multiplex PCR; TCRdb stores just in-frame clones and leaves some out. The sample includes 60,000 to 75,000 clones, about nine tenths of them seen just once. This material consisted of PBMCs, taken after 12 months of ibrutinib treatment. The source of these receptors is a human donor with chronic lymphocytic leukemia.

V gene TRBV10-3 combines with J gene TRBJ2-1, with D uncertain. CDR3 length equals 17 residues. Per the germline V gene, CDR1 is ENHRY and CDR2 is SYGVKD. V was clipped by 10 bases and J by 0 bases, with 22 bases between them. The CDR3 DNA follows: TGTGCCAACTCGGTGGGTAACTGGTACAGCTCCTACAATGAGCAGTTCTTC. It specifies CANSVGNWYSSYNEQFF.

This clone was seen more than once but under ten times. This chain links TRBV6-1 with TRBJ1-4, with 10 nucleotides matching TRBD1. Per the germline V gene, CDR1 is MNHNS and CDR2 is SASEGT. There are 20 residues in the CDR3. V lost 1 base and J lost 3; bases outside the gene matches: 14. This CDR3 is CASSEEGDRGWVSANEKLFF. The CDR3 bases are TGTGCCAGCAGTGAAGAGGGGGACAGGGGATGGGTGTCAGCTAATGAAAAACTGTTTTTT.

The chain combines TRBV27 with TRBJ1-2; the match to TRBD1 covers 9 bases. V lost 3 bases and J lost 5; bases outside the gene matches: 7. The CDR3 is made up of 15 amino acids. The germline V gene has CDR1 MNHEY and CDR2 SMNVEV (reference sequence). The CDR3 DNA reads as TGTGCCAGCAGTTTTGGGACAGGGAGTGGATATGGCTACACCTTC. As protein: CASSFGTGSGYGYTF.

The chain carries TRBV7-8 and TRBJ1-1, with D tentatively TRBD1 (6 bases). The CDR3 has 13 amino acids. Trimming shortened V by 5 bases and J by 11 bases, and 18 bases separated the two germline ends. The germline V gene has CDR1 SGHVS and CDR2 FQNEAQ. For the CDR3, the DNA is TGTGCCAGCAGCCTGAAGGCGGGGGCTGGGGCTTTCTTT. Translated, it gives CASSLKAGAGAFF.

V usage is TRBV18 and J usage is TRBJ2-3; D gene uncertain. Germline V gene data show CDR1 as KGHSH and CDR2 as LQKENI. V was trimmed by 5 bases and J by 4 bases, leaving 7 bases between them. This CDR3 has 12 residues. For the CDR3, the DNA is TGTGCCAGCTCAGGTGGCGCAGATACGCAGTATTTT. Amino acid sequence: CASSGGADTQYF.

This clone was detected only a few times. The gene calls are TRBV27 and TRBJ2-1; tentative D call: TRBD1 (5 bases). The V end was cut by 1 base, the J end by 6 bases, with 13 bases between. In germline, CDR1 is MNHEY, CDR2 SMNVEV (reference sequence). The CDR3 covers 15 residues. CDR3 region: CASSLLRTLRNEQFF. For the CDR3, the DNA is TGTGCCAGCAGTTTATTAAGGACACTTCGCAATGAGCAGTTCTTC.

V gene TRBV7-8 combines with J gene TRBJ2-6; a possible D gene is TRBD2 (6 bases). V was pared by 1 base and J by 4 bases, with 20 bases between. Germline assignment: CDR1 SGHVS and CDR2 FQNEAQ. This CDR3 comprises 19 residues. The CDR3 region is CASSLGRAGNLLGANVLTF. As DNA, the CDR3 is TGTGCCAGCAGCTTAGGTCGGGCGGGGAATCTGCTCGGGGCCAACGTCCTGACTTTC.

The CDR3 DNA reads as TGTGCCAGCAGTGGAGCCGGGACAGGTCTCTCAGTTGGCAATCAGCCCCAGCATTTT. Translating it yields CASSGAGTGLSVGNQPQHF. The chain couples TRBV6-1 to TRBJ1-5, with 8 bases lining up with TRBD1. V trimming: 4 bases; J trimming: 2 bases; junction bases outside the gene matches: 16. The CDR3 has 19 residues. Germline-derived CDR1 and CDR2 are MNHNS and SASEGT.

This clone appeared once. The chain combines TRBV18 with TRBJ1-3; no clear D. Germline loops: CDR1 KGHSH, CDR2 LQKENI. The CDR3 consists of 17 residues. Trimming took 6 bases from V and 4 from J, leaving 22 bases between them. CDR3 sequence: CASSRLPLAPEGNTIYF. CDR3 nucleotides: TGTGCCAGCTCCCGCCTGCCATTGGCCCCAGAGGGAAACACCATATATTTT. The full variable domain, rest sourced from reference TRBV18 and TRBJ1-3, is NAGVMQNPRHLVRRRGQEARLRCSPMKGHSHVYWYRQLPEEGLKFMVYLQKENIIDESGMPKERFSAEFPKEGPSILRIQQVVRGDSAAYFCASSRLPLAPEGNTIYFGEGSWLTVV.

The V gene is TRBV5-6, the J gene TRBJ2-7; D is ambiguous. Trimming cost V 0 bases and J 4 bases, with 5 bases left between them. The germline V gene has CDR1 SGHDT and CDR2 YYEEEE. This CDR3 comprises 12 residues. The CDR3 bases are TGTGCCAGCAGCTTGGTTGGATACGAGCAGTACTTC. It specifies CASSLVGYEQYF.

Worth noting for this clone: Different DNA sequences within this sample yield the same CDR3. CDR3 in DNA: TGTGCCAGCAGTGACGGCAGGGCCCAAGAGACCCAGTACTTC. Encoded protein: CASSDGRAQETQYF. The V and J genes are TRBV2 and TRBJ2-5; a weak D match, TRBD1 (5 bases). Trimming stripped 3 bases from V and 1 base from J, with 9 bases between. This CDR3 region has 14 residues. CDR1 and CDR2 (germline): SNHLY, FYNNEI.

The chain combines TRBV29-1 with TRBJ1-3; D is uncertain. Germline CDR1 reads SQVTM; CDR2 reads ANQGSEA. V was pared by 7 bases and J by 2 bases, with 9 bases between. The CDR3 extends over 12 amino acids. CDR3 bases: TGCAGCGCTATTGAGACTGGAAACACCATATATTTT. As protein: CSAIETGNTIYF.

The chain recombines TRBV29-1 with TRBJ1-1; D remains ambiguous. The CDR3 length is 14 residues. The ends were cut back, 4 bases at V and 0 bases at J, with 12 bases in the middle. Germline V gene sequence: CDR1 SQVTM, CDR2 ANQGSEA. CDR3 sequence reads: CSVGWGGVNTEAFF. The CDR3 DNA is TGCAGCGTTGGGTGGGGAGGTGTGAACACTGAAGCTTTCTTT.

The chain carries TRBV6-1 and TRBJ2-7; no firm D call. There are 14 residues in the CDR3. V gave up 7 bases and J gave up 0 bases, with 13 bases separating them. The V gene's germline CDR1 is MNHNS and CDR2 SASEGT. The CDR3 bases are TGTGCCAGCATTCTCACCAGGAGCTCCTACGAGCAGTACTTC. Protein sequence: CASILTRSSYEQYF.

The chain uses TRBV6-6 and TRBJ2-5, with D perhaps matching TRBD2 (6 bases). Between the trimmed V and J ends, which lost 7 bases and 5 bases, there was a span of 17 bases. The CDR3 extends over 14 amino acids. Germline V CDR1 and CDR2: MNHNY, SVGAGI (reference sequence). The CDR3 reads CASTQDSRGETQYF. The CDR3 nucleotides are TGTGCCAGCACCCAGGATTCACGGGGGGAGACCCAGTACTTC.